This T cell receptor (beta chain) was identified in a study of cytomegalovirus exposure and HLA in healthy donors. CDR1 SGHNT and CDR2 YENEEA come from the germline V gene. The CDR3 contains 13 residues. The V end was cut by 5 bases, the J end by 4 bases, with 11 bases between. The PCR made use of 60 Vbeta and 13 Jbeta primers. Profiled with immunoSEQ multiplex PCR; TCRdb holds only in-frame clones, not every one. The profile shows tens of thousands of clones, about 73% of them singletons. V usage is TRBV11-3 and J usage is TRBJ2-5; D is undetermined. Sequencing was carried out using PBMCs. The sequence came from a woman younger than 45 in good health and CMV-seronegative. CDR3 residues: CASSRGSVETQYF. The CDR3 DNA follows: TGTGCCAGCAGCCGTGGTAGTGTAGAGACCCAGTACTTC.